These T cell receptor beta chains were read from a single sample in a study of Tregs in tolerant kidney transplant recipients. Method: immunoSEQ multiplex PCR; TCRdb's copy keeps in-frame clones and lacks some. The sample yields about 94,000 clones, 93% seen once. Sequences were derived from CD4+ T cells from blood, sampled before the transplant. The receptors originated from a human donor who received a combined kidney and bone marrow transplant. Both conserved end residues are part of each CDR3.

j_call v_call cdr3_length cdr3_aa
TRBJ2-1 TRBV5-4 15 CASSLGLAGGNEQFF
TRBJ2-2 TRBV28 14 CASSLWQYTGELFF
TRBJ2-6 TRBV30 13 CAWTVAGANVLTF
TRBJ2-5 TRBV7-8 15 CASSLGLPWMETQYF
TRBJ1-6 TRBV30 13 CAWTRQTNSPLHF
TRBJ2-7 TRBV4-1 15 CASSQGITGMHEQYF
TRBJ2-3 TRBV7-5 19 CVRSRTGHPNRWGTDTQYF
TRBJ2-5 TRBV7-7 14 CASSLGLAGETQYF
TRBJ1-1 TRBV5-5 16 CASSLSGQGLNTEAFF
TRBJ1-5 TRBV18 15 CASSRLTGIDQPQHF
TRBJ1-1 TRBV19 13 CASSLAGGTEAFF
TRBJ1-2 TRBV7-9 16 CASSIWSGARNYGYTF
TRBJ2-7 TRBV4-1 16 CASSQQGTGGIDEQYF
TRBJ1-1 TRBV7-3 14 CASSLRTGGTEAFF
TRBJ2-7 TRBV7-2 13 CASSRGLLREQYF
TRBJ2-7 TRBV19 16 CASSNRKSGSRYEQYF
TRBJ2-3 TRBV9 14 CASSVGDVGVTQYF
TRBJ2-7 TRBV7-9 15 CASTVLGTSDDEQYF
TRBJ2-6 TRBV5-6 14 CASSWGVGANVLTF
TRBJ2-3 TRBV11-3 15 CASSLASGRGDTQYF
TRBJ1-6 TRBV30 13 CAWKDSSNSPLHF
TRBJ2-5 TRBV7-9 14 CASSLVLAEETQYF
TRBJ2-7 TRBV7-2 15 CASSLTRGAAYEQYF
TRBJ2-2 TRBV7-9 18 CASSLDSAGYSNTGELFF
TRBJ2-5 TRBV7-3 13 CASSRTSQETQYF
TRBJ2-7 TRBV11-3 15 CASSPTGLPQDEQYF
TRBJ2-2 TRBV5-4 16 CASSLRTSGNTGELFF
TRBJ2-3 TRBV10-2 15 CASSATSGSTDTQYF
TRBJ2-1 TRBV6-4 17 CASRYEPPLYSYNEQFF
TRBJ2-6 TRBV19 17 CASSIPSRGSGANVLTF
TRBJ2-3 TRBV27 15 CASSLRGGDVNTQYF
TRBJ2-3 TRBV4-2 15 CASSQWLAGADTQYF
TRBJ1-3 TRBV5-4 15 CASSLAGHSGNTIYF
TRBJ1-2 TRBV11-2 13 CASRTIREYGYTF
TRBJ2-7 TRBV4-1 14 CASSQDDTPYEQYF
TRBJ2-5 TRBV14 13 CASSRGQGETQYF
TRBJ1-4 TRBV30 14 CAWSVLQGGEKLFF
TRBJ2-7 TRBV5-1 15 CASSLALRGEGEQYF
TRBJ2-5 TRBV7-2 12 CASSFYQETQYF
TRBJ1-4 TRBV19 15 CASSNTGTSNEKLFF
TRBJ2-5 TRBV2 15 CASSEIGAVQETQYF
TRBJ2-3 TRBV6-1 14 CASSGGTDTDTQYF
TRBJ1-3 TRBV7-8 16 CASSLPGQTQRNTIYF
TRBJ1-1 TRBV19 15 CATKDRGGVRTEAFF
TRBJ1-6 TRBV18 15 CASSPFEGGSDPLHF
TRBJ2-1 TRBV10-2 15 CASSLLAGGSNEQFF